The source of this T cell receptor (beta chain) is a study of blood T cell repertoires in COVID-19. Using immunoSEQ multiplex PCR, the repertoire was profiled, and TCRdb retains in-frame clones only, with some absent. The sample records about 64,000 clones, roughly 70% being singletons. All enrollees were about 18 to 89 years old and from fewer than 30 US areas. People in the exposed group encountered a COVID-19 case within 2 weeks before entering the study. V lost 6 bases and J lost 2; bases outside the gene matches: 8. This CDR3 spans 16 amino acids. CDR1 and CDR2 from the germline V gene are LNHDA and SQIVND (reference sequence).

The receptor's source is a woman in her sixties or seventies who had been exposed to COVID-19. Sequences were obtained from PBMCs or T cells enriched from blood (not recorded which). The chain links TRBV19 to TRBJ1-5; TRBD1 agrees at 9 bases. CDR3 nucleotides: TGTGCCAGTAGCATACAGGGGGCGAGGGGCAATCAGCCCCAGCATTTT. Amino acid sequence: CASSIQGARGNQPQHF.